The table lists the clone carrying this TCR beta chain with a few counts. The target antigen is unknown. The CDR3 consists of 15 residues. The V gene lost 5 bases and the J gene lost 4 bases, with 17 bases spanning the gap. This sample was taken from a study of blood T cells in healthy people across ages. The study's findings and limits: More naive CD4+ cells and higher diversity were found in long-lived than in aged donors.

Through a sample-barcoded 5' primer and a J-beta primer mix, a second PCR was run for about 6 to 12 cycles. A minimum of 2.5 million CDR3-containing paired-end reads was obtained for each sample. MiXCR was run by TCRdb on the 5' RACE reads, yielding one entry per CDR3 protein. This table holds hundreds of thousands of distinct CDR3 sequences, 25% to 30% found once. Every sample yielded at least 6.5 million isolated PBMCs. Total RNA extracted from each sample amounted to at least 5 micrograms. This receptor was obtained from a woman of 80 years or more in good health. Specimen: blood. J is TRBJ1-1 and V is TRBV12-3 or TRBV12-4, with no clear D. The CDR3 DNA follows: TGTGCCAGCAGTAAACCAGGAGGGCGCGGCACTGAAGCTTTCTTT. It is translated as CASSKPGGRGTEAFF.